A single sample gave rise to the 30 T cell receptor delta chains below, sequenced in a study of gamma-delta T cells after stem cell transplantation. TCRdb redid clone calling on the RT-PCR reads using CATT. The sample includes about 11,000 delta-chain clones, around 41% of them seen just once. The sample taken for sequencing was gamma-delta T cells. Receptors originate from a human donor. It is not recorded whose cells these are; they may come from a transplant donor.

This clone was observed a handful of times. Distinct nucleotide sequences in the sample also encode this CDR3. CDR3 loop: CAFRDGTDKLIF. The CDR3 DNA is TGTGCCTTTAGGGACGGAACCGATAAACTCATCTTT. This chain uses TRDV3 with TRDJ1, with D unresolved. V lost 0 bases to trimming and J lost 2 bases, with 7 bases between them. There are 12 residues in the CDR3. The germline V gene has CDR1 TVYSNPD and CDR2 GDNSRS (reference sequence).

On this clone: The junction and the germline gene differ at one end; a read error may be behind it. This chain uses TRDV2 with TRDJ3, with D perhaps assigned TRDD1 or TRDD3 (5 bases each). This CDR3 is 17 amino acids long. Germline V CDR1 and CDR2: GEAIGNYY, EKD. The CDR3 region is CACDIINISWDTRHMFF. The CDR3, as DNA: TGTGCCTGTGACATTATAAATATCTCCTGGGACACCCGACATATGTTTTTC.

This clone was counted only a few times. The V and J genes are TRDV1 and TRDJ1; 7 positions agree with TRDD2. Germline V gene data show CDR1 as TSWWSYY and CDR2 as QGS. The junction had 12 bases not matched to a gene; V was cut back by 5 bases and J by 0 bases. The CDR3 loop spans 17 amino acids. CDR3 residues: CALGKRFLPTYTDKLIF. The DNA for the CDR3 is TGTGCTCTTGGGAAACGGTTCCTACCTACGTACACCGATAAACTCATCTTT.

This clone came up a few times. V gene TRDV1 combines with J gene TRDJ1; D remains unclear. CDR3 length equals 17 residues. V was cut by 2 bases and J by 0 bases, with 16 bases left in between. Germline V gene sequence: CDR1 TSWWSYY, CDR2 QGS. The CDR3 region is CALGECPRGSNTDKLIF. Here the CDR3 DNA reads TGTGCTCTTGGGGAATGCCCCCGTGGATCTAACACCGATAAACTCATCTTT.

The rearrangement joins TRDV1 to TRDJ1, with 8 bases matching TRDD3. Trimming removed 11 bases from V and 0 bases from J; junction bases left unmatched: 23. The CDR3 is made up of 19 amino acids. The germline V gene encodes CDR1 TSWWSYY and CDR2 QGS. The CDR3 here is CAIVNTTTLGGYYTDKLIF. The CDR3 DNA follows: TGTGCTATTGTGAACACGACTACACTGGGGGGATATTACACCGATAAACTCATCTTT.

By its share, this clone is medium-sized. The chain has TRDV2 and TRDJ1; a weak D match, TRDD3 (6 bases). There are 19 residues in the CDR3. The ends were cut back, 4 bases at V and 0 bases at J, with 26 bases in the middle. The germline V gene encodes CDR1 GEAIGNYY and CDR2 EKD. CDR3 protein: CACDRLFLTRDKYTDKLIF. For the CDR3, the DNA is TGTGCCTGTGATCGATTATTCCTTACACGGGATAAGTACACCGATAAACTCATCTTT.

The CDR3 loop reads CACDLNRGPLRWTDKLIF. In DNA form, the CDR3 reads TGTGCCTGTGACTTGAATAGGGGCCCCCTGAGGTGGACCGATAAACTCATCTTT. V usage is TRDV2 and J usage is TRDJ1; a weak D match, TRDD1 (5 bases). The CDR3 runs 18 residues. Trimming stripped 3 bases from V and 2 bases from J, with 24 bases between. From germline, CDR1 is GEAIGNYY and CDR2 EKD.

The chain links TRDV2 to TRDJ3, with D perhaps matching TRDD3 (5 bases). Trimming cost V 0 bases and J 0 bases, with 17 bases left between them. Per germline, CDR1 GEAIGNYY and CDR2 EKD. The CDR3 runs 20 residues. The CDR3 DNA sequence: TGTGCCTGTGACACCGTGAGGGGGGGCCCCAGCTCCTGGGACACCCGACAGATGTTTTTC. Translated: CACDTVRGGPSSWDTRQMFF.

CDR3 amino acids: CALGPALACNQYWGVPGAQLFF. CDR3 sequence (DNA): TGTGCTCTTGGGCCTGCGCTCGCCTGCAACCAGTACTGGGGGGTACCGGGGGCACAACTCTTCTTT. The chain is built from TRDV1 and TRDJ2, with TRDD3 matching over 8 bases. Germline assignment: CDR1 TSWWSYY and CDR2 QGS. The ends lost 5 bases at V and 8 bases at J; junction bases unmatched: 31. The CDR3 has 22 residues.

This rearrangement joins TRDV1 to TRDJ1, with 7 bases matching TRDD3. This CDR3 has 17 amino acids. From germline, CDR1 is TSWWSYY and CDR2 QGS. V lost 0 bases to trimming and J lost 4 bases; unmatched junction nucleotides: 11. Here the CDR3 reads CALGELTYNWGYDKLIF. DNA of the CDR3: TGTGCTCTTGGGGAACTCACCTACAACTGGGGATACGATAAACTCATCTTT.

With respect to this clone: The junction departs from germline at one end; a sequencing error may be responsible. The genes are TRDV1 and TRDJ1; D remains ambiguous. Germline values: CDR1 TSWWSYY, CDR2 QGS. The CDR3 loop spans 13 amino acids. The CDR3: CALARRYTDKPIF. CDR3 sequence (DNA): TGTGCTCTTGCCCGCCGGTACACCGATAAACCCATCTTT.

About this clone: Possible read error: a much larger clone is one base away. The V and J genes are TRDV2 and TRDJ2, with a weak D call TRDD3 (8 bases). Germline-derived CDR1 and CDR2 are GEAIGNYY and EKD. CDR3 size: 17 residues. This chain's CDR3 is CACDPLGGPSSTAKLFF. Here the CDR3 DNA reads TGTGCCTGTGACCCACTGGGGGGTCCTTCCTCCACAGCAAAACTCTTCTTT.

V usage is TRDV1 and J usage is TRDJ1; 7 bases map to TRDD2. With V trimmed by 4 bases and J by 6 bases, 23 bases remained unmatched. This CDR3 contains 19 residues. Germline CDR1 and CDR2: TSWWSYY and QGS. The DNA for the CDR3 is TGTGCTCTTGGGGGGTTTCCTACAGGATCCCGTCATTTCCTTTATAAACTCATCTTT. Protein product: CALGGFPTGSRHFLYKLIF.

On this clone: At one end, the junction sequence differs from germline, possibly due to a read error. V usage is TRDV1 and J usage is TRDJ1; TRDD3 matches at 8 bases. CDR3 length: 24 amino acids. Germline values: CDR1 TSWWSYY, CDR2 QGS. CDR3 sequence reads: CALGEGRRLRPPHWGYKNTDELIF. The CDR3 nucleotides read TGTGCTCTTGGGGAAGGGCGACGGCTACGCCCACCCCACTGGGGATACAAGAACACCGATGAACTCATCTTT.

The chain joins TRDV2 to TRDJ3; 13 bases agree with TRDD3. The J segment lost 6 bases and the V segment lost 3 bases, leaving 7 bases of the junction unmatched. CDR1 is GEAIGNYY and CDR2 is EKD in the germline V gene. The CDR3 has 18 amino acids. The CDR3 bases are TGTGCCTGTGACCTACTGGGGGATACGCCCTTGGACACCCGACAGATGTTTTTC. Its translation is CACDLLGDTPLDTRQMFF.

This clone was observed a few times. The protein TCRdb lists belongs to a much larger clone and differs from this DNA's translation at residue 5, which points to a read error; the protein shown is made from the DNA. The chain recombines TRDV2 with TRDJ1; 7 positions match TRDD3. The trim removed 5 bases at V and 0 bases at J, leaving 11 bases unmatched. Germline V CDR1 and CDR2: GEAIGNYY, EKD. CDR3 length: 16 residues. The CDR3 sequence is CACAVVGDPYTDKLIF. For the CDR3, the DNA is TGTGCCTGTGCCGTGGTGGGGGACCCGTACACCGATAAACTCATCTTT.

The CDR3 nucleotides read TGTGCCTGTGACACCGCGGGTTCCTGGGTAACAACCGTCTGTGACACCCGACAGATGTTTTTC. This encodes CACDTAGSWVTTVCDTRQMFF. This chain joins TRDV2 and TRDJ3; D assignment may be TRDD2 or TRDD3 (5 bases each). The germline gives CDR1 GEAIGNYY, CDR2 EKD. CDR3 size: 21 residues. V lost 0 bases, J lost 7 bases, and 27 bases lay in between.

This clone was found a few times. The chain's CDR3 is CALGESSFPRSTGALNGFAYTDKLIF. The CDR3 nucleotides are TGTGCTCTTGGGGAAAGTAGCTTCCCCCGGTCTACTGGGGCCCTAAACGGCTTCGCGTACACCGATAAACTCATCTTT. The chain has TRDV1 and TRDJ1; 7 bases agree with TRDD3. Germline V gives CDR1 TSWWSYY, CDR2 QGS. V lost 2 bases and J lost 0; bases outside the gene matches: 36. This CDR3 region has 26 residues.

V gene TRDV1 combines with J gene TRDJ1; TRDD3 matches 13 bases. The trim removed 2 bases at V and 2 bases at J, leaving 14 bases unmatched. The CDR3 has 20 amino acids. Germline V gene lookup returns CDR1 TSWWSYY and CDR2 QGS. The CDR3: CALGEEISLGDTRETDKLIF. The CDR3 nucleotides are TGTGCTCTTGGGGAAGAAATTTCACTGGGGGATACGCGAGAAACCGATAAACTCATCTTT.

The count of this clone is one. The chain has TRDV1 and TRDJ1, with 8 bases identical to TRDD3. CDR1 and CDR2 from the germline V gene are TSWWSYY and QGS. V gave up 3 bases and J gave up 0 bases; unmatched junction bases: 15. The CDR3 has 19 amino acids. CDR3 sequence: CALGERTWGRRRYTDKLIF. The DNA for the CDR3 is TGTGCTCTTGGGGAGCGAACCTGGGGGAGGCGGCGCTACACCGATAAACTCATCTTT.

About this clone: A much larger clone lies one base from this, so it may be a read error. Other DNA sequences from this sample encode an identical CDR3 as well. The chain employs TRDV2 and TRDJ1; the D gene is possibly TRDD3 (6 bases). V lost 8 bases and J lost 7, with 19 bases in between. The CDR3 is 13 residues long. Germline V gene data show CDR1 as GEAIGNYY and CDR2 as EKD. The CDR3 here is CAYPSGDYPKLIF. The CDR3 DNA is TGTGCCTACCCTTCTGGGGACTACCCTAAACTCATCTTT.

This clone was observed a handful of times. The chain combines TRDV1 with TRDJ1, with 9 bases that match TRDD3. This CDR3 contains 18 residues. Trimming cost V 0 bases and J 0 bases; bases outside gene matches: 8. The germline gives CDR1 TSWWSYY, CDR2 QGS. The CDR3 reads CALGELPALGDYTDKLIF. The CDR3 DNA is TGTGCTCTTGGGGAACTACCGGCCCTGGGGGATTACACCGATAAACTCATCTTT.

By share, this clone counts as medium-sized. Other DNA sequences from this sample encode an identical CDR3 as well. The chain employs TRDV2 and TRDJ2; D might be TRDD3 (6 bases). V shed 0 bases and J shed 5 bases, with 9 bases lying between them. Germline V gives CDR1 GEAIGNYY, CDR2 EKD. This CDR3 is 14 amino acids long. This CDR3 reads CACDTEGDTAQLFF. For the CDR3, the DNA is TGTGCCTGTGACACCGAAGGGGATACAGCACAACTCTTCTTT.

The rearrangement uses TRDV1 and TRDJ1; no definite D call. The germline gives CDR1 TSWWSYY, CDR2 QGS. V was shortened by 0 bases and J by 2 bases, with 13 bases between the two germline ends. This CDR3 has 16 amino acids. CDR3 protein: CALGELAPSFTDKLIF. The CDR3 coding sequence is TGTGCTCTTGGGGAACTAGCTCCATCCTTTACCGATAAACTCATCTTT.

This clone turned up a few times. This sequence joins TRDV3 and TRDJ1; a weak D match, TRDD3 (8 bases). V was pared by 4 bases and J by 2 bases, with 44 bases between. Germline CDR1 TVYSNPD, CDR2 GDNSRS (reference sequence). This CDR3 contains 23 residues. As DNA, the CDR3 is TGTGCCTCTTTGAGAGGCCCTTCCTCGATACTGGGGGCCCAAGAACCCCAGACCGATAAACTCATCTTT. It specifies CASLRGPSSILGAQEPQTDKLIF.

The V call is TRDV3, the J call TRDJ1, with TRDD3 matching over 13 bases. Germline trimming cut 1 base from V and 8 bases from J; bases unmatched to any gene: 25. This CDR3 comprises 20 residues. Germline assignment: CDR1 TVYSNPD and CDR2 GDNSRS (reference sequence). The chain's CDR3 is CAFTIHMTPKLGDTRPKLIF. In nucleotides, the CDR3 is TGTGCCTTTACCATTCATATGACCCCCAAACTGGGGGATACGCGGCCCAAACTCATCTTT.

This clone was seen more than once but under ten times. CDR3 in DNA: TGTGCTCTTGGGGAACTAGTAGGGCCTACTCACCGGGGGAAATTTGCTTTGACAGCACAACTCTTCTTT. This gives the protein CALGELVGPTHRGKFALTAQLFF. The rearrangement links TRDV1 to TRDJ2; possible D gene TRDD3, 6 bases. With 0 bases removed from V and 0 bases from J, the gap between germline ends came to 29 bases. The CDR3 totals 23 residues. Germline CDR1 is TSWWSYY and CDR2 is QGS.

The genes are TRDV2 and TRDJ1; 8 nucleotides line up with TRDD3. J gave up 1 base and V 1 base, and 13 bases lay outside the gene matches. The CDR3 has 18 residues. Per germline, CDR1 GEAIGNYY and CDR2 EKD. The CDR3 loop reads CACDTRLGAGSSTDKLIF. The CDR3 bases are TGTGCCTGTGACACTCGACTGGGGGCTGGATCTTCCACCGATAAACTCATCTTT.

This clone was picked up one time. A read error is possible here, since a much larger clone lies one base away. The chain carries TRDV2 and TRDJ3; 7 bases are a match to TRDD3. Germline loops: CDR1 GEAIGNYY, CDR2 EKD. The V and J ends lost 5 bases and 0 bases, in that order; junction bases with no gene match: 9. This CDR3 is 18 amino acids long. The DNA for the CDR3 is TGTGCCTGTGTCTGGGGGGCCCTAAGCTCCTGGGACACCCGACAGATGTTTTTC. This codes for CACVWGALSSWDTRQMFF.

To note about this clone: Other DNA sequences in this sample translate to the same CDR3. The CDR3 sequence: CAFRLGVPYTDKLIF. DNA for the CDR3: TGTGCCTTTCGACTGGGTGTCCCCTACACCGATAAACTCATCTTT. The rearrangement joins TRDV3 to TRDJ1; D possibly corresponds to TRDD3 (6 bases). The V end lost 2 bases, the J end lost 0 bases, and 16 bases lay between the germline ends. The germline V gene encodes CDR1 TVYSNPD and CDR2 GDNSRS (reference sequence). CDR3 length: 15 amino acids.